This paragraph covers one TCR beta chain sequence. This sample also contains other DNA sequences that code for the same CDR3. The repertoire was sequenced with immunoSEQ multiplex PCR; TCRdb's copy has only in-frame clones and lacks some. The profile shows some 2,000,000 clones, approximately 94% of them singletons. The CDR3 extends over 13 amino acids. V lost 5 bases and J 3 bases, leaving 11 bases between the germline ends. Germline V gives CDR1 LNHNV, CDR2 YYDKDF (reference sequence). These data originate in a study of shared clonotypes between healthy human individuals. The naive CD8 fraction comprised CD45RO-negative cells positively selected for CCR7 and excluded terminally differentiated effector memory CD45RA+ cells.

The receptor was derived from a man between 18 and 35 years old in good health. The chain links TRBV15 to TRBJ2-7; the D gene is possibly TRBD2 (6 bases). Sequenced sample: naive CD8+ T cells sorted from blood. The CDR3 reads CATSLGGSYEQYF. The CDR3 DNA follows: TGTGCCACCAGCCTCGGAGGGAGCTACGAGCAGTACTTC.